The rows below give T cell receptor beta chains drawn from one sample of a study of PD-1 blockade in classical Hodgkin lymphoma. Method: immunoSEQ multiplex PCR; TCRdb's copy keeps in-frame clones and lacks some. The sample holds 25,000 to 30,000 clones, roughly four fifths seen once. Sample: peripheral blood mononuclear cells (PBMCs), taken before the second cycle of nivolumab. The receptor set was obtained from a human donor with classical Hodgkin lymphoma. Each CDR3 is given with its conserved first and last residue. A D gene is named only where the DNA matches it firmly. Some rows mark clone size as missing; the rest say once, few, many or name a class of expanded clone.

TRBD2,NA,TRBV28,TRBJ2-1,CASRNSGGAYNEQFF,TGTGCCAGCAGGAATAGCGGGGGGGCTTACAATGAGCAGTTCTTC
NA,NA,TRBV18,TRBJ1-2,CASSSSNYGYTF,TGTGCCAGCTCATCGTCTAACTATGGCTACACCTTC
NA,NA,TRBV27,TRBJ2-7,CASSFGARSYEQYF,TGTGCCAGCAGTTTCGGGGCCCGCTCCTACGAGCAGTACTTC
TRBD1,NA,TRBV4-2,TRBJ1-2,CASSQSDGTGIPYGYTF,TGTGCCAGCAGCCAGTCCGACGGGACAGGGATCCCCTATGGCTACACCTTC
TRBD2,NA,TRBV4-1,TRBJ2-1,CASSPSGRDLGGGAYNEQFF,TGCGCCAGCAGCCCAAGCGGAAGAGACCTCGGCGGGGGGGCGTATAATGAGCAGTTCTTC
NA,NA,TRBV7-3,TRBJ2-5,CASSLHGGPETQYF,TGTGCCAGCAGCTTACACGGGGGCCCAGAGACCCAGTACTTC
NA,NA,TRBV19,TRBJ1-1,CASSIPYSREEAFF,TGTGCCAGTAGTATCCCTTACTCCAGGGAGGAAGCTTTCTTT
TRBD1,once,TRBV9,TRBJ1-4,CASSPRPKDRVGDEKLFF,TGTGCCAGCAGCCCACGACCTAAGGACAGGGTGGGTGATGAAAAACTGTTTTTT
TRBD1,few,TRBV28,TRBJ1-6,CASRPHRGGNSPLHF,TGTGCCAGCAGGCCACACAGGGGGGGGAATTCACCCCTCCACTTT
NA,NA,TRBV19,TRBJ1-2,CASSIVTAVYGYTF,TGTGCCAGTAGTATAGTAACCGCCGTCTATGGCTACACCTTC
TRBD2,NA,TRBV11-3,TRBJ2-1,CASSSPSGGDYNEQFF,TGTGCCAGCAGCTCACCTAGCGGGGGGGACTACAATGAGCAGTTCTTC
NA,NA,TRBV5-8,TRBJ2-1,CASSLSLINLGNEQFF,TGTGCCAGCAGCTTGAGCCTAATTAATCTGGGTAATGAGCAGTTCTTC
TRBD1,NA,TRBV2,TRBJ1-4,CASSRDRGNEKLFF,TGTGCCAGCAGTAGAGACAGGGGGAATGAAAAACTGTTTTTT
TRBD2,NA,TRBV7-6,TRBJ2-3,CASSLAVRGGHTQYF,TGTGCCAGCAGCTTAGCGGTGCGGGGGGGCCATACGCAGTATTTT
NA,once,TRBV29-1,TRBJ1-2,CSVEHSNYGYTF,TGCAGCGTTGAACACAGTAACTATGGCTACACCTTC
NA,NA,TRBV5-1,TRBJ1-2,CASSLARSVYGYTF,TGCGCCAGCAGCCTGGCCCGGTCTGTCTATGGCTACACCTTC
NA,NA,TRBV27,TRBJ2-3,CASSLGPPAVGDTQYF,TGTGCCAGCAGTTTAGGCCCCCCGGCAGTCGGAGATACGCAGTATTTT
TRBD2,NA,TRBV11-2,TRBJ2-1,CASSPAGGFTENEQFF,TGTGCCAGCAGCCCCGCCGGGGGGTTTACGGAAAATGAGCAGTTCTTC
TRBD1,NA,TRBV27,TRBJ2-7,CASRLTGAYEQYF,TGTGCCAGCAGGTTGACAGGGGCCTACGAGCAGTACTTC
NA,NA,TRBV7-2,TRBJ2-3,CASKAWGALGTDTQYF,TGTGCAAGTAAGGCGTGGGGCGCCCTTGGCACAGATACGCAGTATTTT
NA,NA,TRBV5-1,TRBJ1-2,CASSDQTLGYTF,TGCGCCAGCAGCGACCAGACACTTGGCTACACCTTC
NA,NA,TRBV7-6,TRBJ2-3,CASSLVFSTDTQYF,TGTGCCAGCAGCTTAGTGTTTTCCACAGATACGCAGTATTTT
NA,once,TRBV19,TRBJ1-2,CASSSDRHGYTF,TGTGCCAGTAGTTCCGACAGGCACGGCTACACCTTC
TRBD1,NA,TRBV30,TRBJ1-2,CAWSVGTGGRFNYGYTF,TGTGCCTGGAGTGTTGGGACAGGGGGAAGATTTAACTATGGCTACACCTTC
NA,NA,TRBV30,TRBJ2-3,CAWVKGDTDTQYF,TGTGCCTGGGTAAAGGGCGACACAGATACGCAGTATTTT
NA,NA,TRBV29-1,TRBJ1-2,CSVRVNYGYTF,TGCAGCGTTCGAGTAAACTATGGCTACACCTTC
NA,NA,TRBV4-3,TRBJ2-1,CASSQDTSIYEQFF,TGCGCCAGCAGCCAAGACACTAGTATATATGAGCAGTTCTTC
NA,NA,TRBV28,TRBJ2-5,CASSIAVETQYF,TGTGCCAGCAGTATAGCAGTGGAGACCCAGTACTTC
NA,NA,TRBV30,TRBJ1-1,CAWQLNTEAFF,TGTGCCTGGCAACTAAACACTGAAGCTTTCTTT
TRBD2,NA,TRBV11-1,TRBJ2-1,CASSLLGTSGNNEQFF,TGTGCCAGCAGCCTCTTAGGGACTAGCGGGAACAATGAGCAGTTCTTC
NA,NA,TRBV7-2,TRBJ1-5,CASSLGPYGYQPQHF,TGTGCCAGCAGCCTCGGGCCCTATGGCTATCAGCCCCAGCATTTT
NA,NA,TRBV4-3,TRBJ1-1,CASSQDPTQNTEAFF,TGCGCCAGCAGCCAAGATCCGACGCAGAACACTGAAGCTTTCTTT
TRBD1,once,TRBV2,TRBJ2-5,CASSSGQGWETQYF,TGTGCCAGCAGTTCGGGACAGGGTTGGGAGACCCAGTACTTC
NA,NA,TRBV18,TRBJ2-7,CASSRGDTSYEQYF,TGTGCCAGCTCACGGGGGGATACGTCCTACGAGCAGTACTTC
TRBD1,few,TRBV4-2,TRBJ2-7,CASSLQGAGYEQYF,TGTGCCAGCAGCCTACAGGGGGCGGGCTACGAGCAGTACTTC
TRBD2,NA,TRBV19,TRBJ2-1,CASSIGSGGAYNEQFF,TGTGCCAGTAGTATAGGGAGCGGGGGGGCCTACAATGAGCAGTTCTTC
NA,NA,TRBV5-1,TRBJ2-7,CASTGPSTEQYF,TGCGCCAGCACGGGACCCTCTACGGAGCAGTACTTC
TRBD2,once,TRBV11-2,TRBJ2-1,CASRRLAGGRSGNEQFF,TGTGCCAGCAGACGACTAGCGGGGGGGCGCTCGGGCAATGAGCAGTTCTTC
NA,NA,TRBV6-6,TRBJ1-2,CASSYGLGINYGYTF,TGTGCCAGCAGTTACGGGCTGGGAATTAACTATGGCTACACCTTC
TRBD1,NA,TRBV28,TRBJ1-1,CASTRGGPGQFNTEAFF,TGTGCCAGCACTCGAGGAGGCCCGGGACAGTTTAACACTGAAGCTTTCTTT
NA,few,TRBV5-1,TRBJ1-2,CASRPAQDYGYTF,TGCGCCAGTCGCCCGGCGCAAGACTATGGCTACACCTTC
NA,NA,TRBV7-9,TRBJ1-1,CASSDDRNTEAFF,TGTGCCAGCAGCGACGACAGAAACACTGAAGCTTTCTTT
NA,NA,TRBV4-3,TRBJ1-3,CASSRAAAGGSSGNTIYF,TGCGCCAGCAGCCGCGCTGCGGCAGGAGGGAGCTCTGGAAACACCATATATTTT
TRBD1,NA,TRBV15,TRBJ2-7,CATSRGGTGSYEQYF,TGTGCCACCAGCAGAGGAGGGACAGGATCCTACGAGCAGTACTTC
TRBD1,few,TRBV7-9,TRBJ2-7,CASSLGGQDAYEQYF,TGTGCCAGCAGCTTAGGGGGACAGGACGCTTACGAGCAGTACTTC
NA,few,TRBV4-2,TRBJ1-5,CASSQASTQPQHF,TGTGCCAGCAGCCAAGCATCGACTCAGCCCCAGCATTTT
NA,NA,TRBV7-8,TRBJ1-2,CASSLGIVRRRGENYGYTF,TGTGCCAGCAGCTTAGGAATCGTCAGGAGGCGAGGAGAAAACTATGGCTACACCTTC
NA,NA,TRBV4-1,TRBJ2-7,CASSQEWGPENYEQYF,TGCGCCAGCAGCCAAGAATGGGGGCCTGAGAATTACGAGCAGTACTTC
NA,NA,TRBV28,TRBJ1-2,CASSLSKGQEGRPYGYTF,TGTGCCAGCAGTTTATCTAAGGGTCAGGAGGGCAGACCCTATGGCTACACCTTC
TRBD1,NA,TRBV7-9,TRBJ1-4,CASSLRTGGKGNEKLFF,TGTGCCAGCAGCTTAAGGACAGGGGGGAAGGGAAATGAAAAACTGTTTTTT
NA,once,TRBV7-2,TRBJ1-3,CASSLNIGNTIYF,TGTGCCAGCAGCTTAAATATCGGAAACACCATATATTTT
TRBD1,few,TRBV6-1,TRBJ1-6,CASSNDRGAPLHF,TGTGCCAGCAGTAACGACAGGGGCGCACCCCTCCACTTT